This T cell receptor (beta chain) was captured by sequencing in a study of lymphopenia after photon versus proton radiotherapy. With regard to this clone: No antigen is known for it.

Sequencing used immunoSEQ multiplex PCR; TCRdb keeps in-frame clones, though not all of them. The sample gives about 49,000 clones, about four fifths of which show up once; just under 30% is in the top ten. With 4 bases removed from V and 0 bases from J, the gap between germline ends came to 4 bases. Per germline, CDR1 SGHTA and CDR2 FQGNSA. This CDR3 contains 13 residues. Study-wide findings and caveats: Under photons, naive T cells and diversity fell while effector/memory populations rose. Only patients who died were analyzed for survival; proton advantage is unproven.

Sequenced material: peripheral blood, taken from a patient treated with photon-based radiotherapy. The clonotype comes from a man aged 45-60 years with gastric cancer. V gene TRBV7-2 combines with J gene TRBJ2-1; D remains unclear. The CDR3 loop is CASSSGSYNEQFF. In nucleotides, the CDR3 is TGTGCCAGCAGCTCGGGCTCCTACAATGAGCAGTTCTTC.